This passage covers 16 T cell receptor beta chains from one sample sequenced in a study of sequential checkpoint blockade in melanoma. Treatment described: randomized to nivolumab then ipilimumab (arm A) or the reverse (arm B). Some clones are missing from TCRdb's copy, which holds only in-frame ones; the method was immunoSEQ multiplex PCR. Of 5,000 to 6,500 clones in the sample, approximately 24% were seen once. The sample here was tumor tissue (inferred from file names), taken from a patient given nivolumab and ipilimumab in sequence. The receptors shown here come from a human donor with melanoma.

This chain uses TRBV9 with TRBJ2-7; TRBD2 matches 9 bases. CDR3 length equals 17 residues. Losses at the gene ends were 5 bases for V and 0 bases for J; bases not matched to a gene: 12. Germline V gives CDR1 SGDLS, CDR2 YYNGEE. CDR3 protein: CASSEVRLAGTSYEQYF. The CDR3 DNA reads TGTGCCAGCAGTGAAGTCAGGCTAGCGGGGACCTCCTACGAGCAGTACTTC. The variable domain in full, completed from reference TRBV9 and TRBJ2-7, reads DSGVTQTPKHLITATGQRVTLRCSPRSGDLSVYWYQQSLDQGLQFLIQYYNGEERAKGNILERFSAQQFPDLHSELNLSSLELGDSALYFCASSEVRLAGTSYEQYFGPGTRLTVT.

The genes are TRBV18 and TRBJ2-3, with 9 bases lining up with TRBD2. The CDR3 runs 16 residues. The V gene end was trimmed by 6 bases and the J gene end by 3 bases; junction bases not matched to a gene: 10. Per the germline V gene, CDR1 is KGHSH and CDR2 is LQKENI. In DNA, the CDR3 is TGTGCCAGCTCTCCCGGTCTAGCGGGAAGGACAGATACGCAGTATTTT. Its translation: CASSPGLAGRTDTQYF.

This clone came up a few times. V and J are TRBV6-8 and TRBJ2-3, with D uncertain. The CDR3 length is 14 residues. CDR1 is MNHGY and CDR2 is SAAAGT in the germline V gene. V dropped 6 bases and J dropped 5 bases, with 15 bases sitting between them. Here the CDR3 reads CASSFGVFEDTQYF. The CDR3 bases are TGTGCCAGCAGCTTCGGAGTATTTGAAGATACGCAGTATTTT.

The rearrangement links TRBV15 to TRBJ1-1; perhaps TRBD1 as D (6 bases). CDR1 is LNHNV and CDR2 is YYDKDF in the germline V gene (reference sequence). This CDR3 has 15 amino acids. V lost 0 bases and J 4 bases, leaving 12 bases between the germline ends. The CDR3 protein is CATSRDRTDSTEAFF. The CDR3 nucleotides read TGTGCCACCAGCAGAGATCGGACAGATAGCACTGAAGCTTTCTTT.

The chain links TRBV19 to TRBJ1-2, with a weak D call TRBD1 (6 bases). Trimming shortened V by 7 bases and J by 3 bases, and 18 bases separated the two germline ends. Germline values: CDR1 LNHDA, CDR2 SQIVND (reference sequence). This CDR3 spans 15 amino acids. CDR3 sequence: CASTPAGGLDYGYTF. DNA of the CDR3: TGTGCCAGTACCCCCGCGGGGGGGCTCGACTATGGCTACACCTTC.

V and J are TRBV7-5 and TRBJ2-3; the table's D gene call, TRBD2, was not cross checked with the DNA. TRBV7-5 is deemed a pseudogene. The CDR3 extends over 15 amino acids. The CDR3 reads CASSFSGDSTDTQYF. The CDR3 DNA is TGTGCCAGCAGCTTTAGCGGGGATAGCACAGATACGCAGTATTTT.

This chain connects TRBV6-8 to TRBJ2-1; 14 nucleotides line up with TRBD2. From germline, CDR1 is MNHGY and CDR2 SAAAGT. J was trimmed by 4 bases and V by 7 bases; bases with no gene match: 9. This CDR3 comprises 17 residues. The DNA for the CDR3 is TGTGCCAGCAATACCAGACTAGCGGGGGGGAAGTACAATGAGCAGTTCTTC. Translating gives CASNTRLAGGKYNEQFF.

The chain couples TRBV6-8 to TRBJ1-2, with a possible D match to TRBD1 (5 bases). This CDR3 is 12 amino acids long. Trimming took 7 bases from V and 8 from J, leaving 14 bases between them. CDR1 is MNHGY, CDR2 SAAAGT, per germline. The DNA for the CDR3 is TGTGCCAGCAAAAACGGGGCATTCGGCTACACCTTC. Translated, it gives CASKNGAFGYTF.

This chain uses TRBV30 with TRBJ1-5, with TRBD1 as a possible D gene (5 bases). The V end was cut by 0 bases, the J end by 5 bases, with 5 bases between. In germline, CDR1 is GTSNPN, CDR2 SVGIG (reference sequence). The CDR3 runs 12 residues. For the CDR3, the DNA is TGTGCCTGGAGTGTAGGGGATCAGCCCCAGCATTTT. Its translation: CAWSVGDQPQHF.

This clone was counted a few times. J is TRBJ2-7 and V is TRBV28; tentative D call: TRBD2 (5 bases). This CDR3 has 13 amino acids. CDR1 and CDR2 from the germline V gene are MDHEN and SYDVKM. Trimming shortened V by 3 bases and J by 6 bases, and 12 bases separated the two germline ends. CDR3 in amino acids: CASSFSDSPEQYF. The CDR3 DNA reads as TGTGCCAGCAGTTTCTCGGACTCACCCGAGCAGTACTTC.

The J gene is TRBJ1-2, the V gene TRBV29-1, with D perhaps matching TRBD1 (6 bases). The CDR3 runs to 15 residues. The germline V gene has CDR1 SQVTM and CDR2 ANQGSEA. V shed 2 bases and J shed 4 bases, with 17 bases lying between them. CDR3 bases: TGCAGCGTTGAACCTCTCGTGGGGGGCGTCTATGGCTACACCTTC. Protein sequence: CSVEPLVGGVYGYTF.

This clone was found a few times. This chain links TRBV19 with TRBJ2-5, with 8 bases identical to TRBD1. J lost 4 bases, V lost 6 bases, and 7 bases had no gene match. The CDR3 has 14 residues. The germline gives CDR1 LNHDA, CDR2 SQIVND (reference sequence). CDR3 sequence reads: CASRDQGARETQYF. Written as DNA, the CDR3 is TGTGCCAGTAGGGATCAGGGGGCGCGAGAGACCCAGTACTTC.

This clone was picked up a small number of times. The chain links TRBV11-3 to TRBJ2-7; TRBD1 or TRBD2 may be the D gene (5 bases each). Germline CDR1 reads SGHNT; CDR2 reads YENEEA. This CDR3 has 14 amino acids. The V gene lost 6 bases and the J gene lost 12 bases, with 24 bases spanning the gap. Written as DNA, the CDR3 is TGTGCCAGCAGTCTTTTATCCGCGTTGGGGGAGTTGTACTTC. Its translation: CASSLLSALGELYF.

The chain couples TRBV19 to TRBJ2-3, with 10 bases identical to TRBD1. CDR1 and CDR2 (germline): LNHDA, SQIVND (reference sequence). The CDR3 loop spans 15 amino acids. Trimming at V came to 4 bases and at J to 3 bases, leaving 4 bases not matched to a gene. CDR3 coding DNA: TGTGCCAGTAGTAAAGGACAGGGGGTGACAGATACGCAGTATTTT. Translating it yields CASSKGQGVTDTQYF.

The chain joins TRBV5-1 to TRBJ1-4; perhaps TRBD1 as D (6 bases). V lost 4 bases, J lost 5 bases, and 15 bases lay in between. Germline V gives CDR1 SGHRS, CDR2 YFSETQ. The CDR3 loop spans 15 amino acids. The CDR3 spells CASSLTGTLNEKLFF. The CDR3 DNA reads TGCGCCAGCAGCCTTACCGGGACACTAAATGAAAAACTGTTTTTT.

This clone has only a few counts. The J gene is TRBJ2-7, the V gene TRBV6-8, with 9 nucleotides matching TRBD2. This CDR3 is built from 19 residues. The germline V gene encodes CDR1 MNHGY and CDR2 SAAAGT. V lost 0 bases, J lost 6 bases, and 18 bases stayed unmatched. The CDR3 sequence is CASSYSGSGSASLVREQYF. CDR3 coding DNA: TGTGCCAGCAGTTACTCGGGTAGCGGGAGCGCTTCCTTAGTTCGCGAGCAGTACTTC.